Presented here are 11 T cell receptor beta chains from one specimen sequenced in a study of shared clonotypes between healthy human individuals. Profiling relied on immunoSEQ multiplex PCR, and the TCRdb table lists in-frame clones only, not all of them. The sample holds 550,000 to 600,000 clones, around 78% seen once. Sequencing input: PBMCs. The receptors were sampled from a middle-aged woman in good health. Some clones in this sample may be carry-over from other donors' samples.

This chain uses TRBV5-1 with TRBJ1-5; TRBD1 might be the D (5 bases). Germline CDR1 SGHRS, CDR2 YFSETQ. The CDR3 runs 15 residues. Deletions cut 0 bases from V and 8 bases from J, with 15 bases between. Here the CDR3 reads CASSLAGTGWEPQHF. The CDR3 nucleotides are TGCGCCAGCAGCTTGGCCGGGACGGGGTGGGAGCCCCAGCATTTT.

The chain employs TRBV5-1 and TRBJ2-7, with D possibly called TRBD1 or TRBD2 (5 bases each). The CDR3 is made up of 15 amino acids. Germline lookup yields CDR1 SGHRS and CDR2 YFSETQ. V gave up 0 bases and J gave up 0 bases, with 10 bases separating them. In nucleotides, the CDR3 is TGCGCCAGCAGCTTGGTAGCAGGGACCTCCTACGAGCAGTACTTC. Protein product: CASSLVAGTSYEQYF. Filled out from reference TRBV5-1 and TRBJ2-7, the complete variable domain reads KAGVTQTPRYLIKTRGQQVTLSCSPISGHRSVSWYQQTPGQGLQFLFEYFSETQRNKGNFPGRFSGRQFSNSRSEMNVSTLELGDSALYLCASSLVAGTSYEQYFGPGTRLTVT.

Worth noting for this clone: In the same sample, other DNA sequences code for this CDR3. The chain carries TRBV9 and TRBJ2-7; D remains unclear. V was clipped by 3 bases and J by 0 bases, with 4 bases between them. The CDR3 extends over 12 amino acids. CDR1 and CDR2 (germline): SGDLS, YYNGEE. This CDR3 reads CASSGTSYEQYF. CDR3 coding DNA: TGTGCCAGCAGCGGGACCTCCTACGAGCAGTACTTC.

The chain carries TRBV27 and TRBJ2-7; D gene uncertain. V was pared by 4 bases and J by 0 bases, with 7 bases between. The CDR3 sequence is 13 residues long. Germline-derived CDR1 and CDR2 are MNHEY and SMNVEV (reference sequence). The CDR3 coding sequence is TGTGCCAGCAGTTGGACGACCTCCTACGAGCAGTACTTC. The encoded protein is CASSWTTSYEQYF.

The chain recombines TRBV6-1 with TRBJ2-7; 13 nucleotides line up with TRBD2. The CDR3 covers 15 residues. The germline V gene encodes CDR1 MNHNS and CDR2 SASEGT. Unmatched junction bases numbered 6, after V lost 6 bases and J lost 4 bases. Written as DNA, the CDR3 is TGTGCCAGCAGGCTGACTAGCGGGGGGCTTTACGAGCAGTACTTC. Translated, it gives CASRLTSGGLYEQYF.

The rearrangement uses TRBV28 and TRBJ2-3; no clear D. Trimming left V 6 bases short and J 0 bases short, with 16 bases between. The CDR3 is made up of 16 amino acids. Germline-derived CDR1 and CDR2 are MDHEN and SYDVKM. The CDR3 region is CASRALGSPSTDTQYF. The CDR3 nucleotides are TGTGCCAGCAGGGCCTTGGGCTCTCCTAGCACAGATACGCAGTATTTT.

This clone was counted a single time. This clone may be a read error of a much larger clone one base away. Other DNA variants within this sample encode the same CDR3. V gene TRBV5-1 combines with J gene TRBJ1-2, with TRBD1 identical over 10 bases. CDR3 length equals 16 residues. The V and J ends lost 4 bases and 11 bases, in that order; junction bases with no gene match: 17. From germline, CDR1 is SGHRS and CDR2 YFSETQ. The CDR3 reads CASSLTPGQGKVGYTF. The CDR3 region has the DNA TGCGCCAGCAGCCTGACACCGGGACAGGGGAAAGTAGGTTACACCTTC.

This clone was seen more than once but under ten times. The chain links TRBV25-1 to TRBJ2-1, with 9 bases fitting TRBD2. Germline V gene sequence: CDR1 MGHDK, CDR2 SYGVNS. The CDR3 totals 13 residues. J gave up 2 bases and V 8 bases, and 1 base lay outside the gene matches. This chain's CDR3 is CASGLAPYNEQFF. In nucleotides, the CDR3 is TGTGCCAGCGGACTAGCGCCCTACAATGAGCAGTTCTTC.

With regard to this clone: A far larger clone differs by one base, so this is likely a read error. V usage is TRBV30 and J usage is TRBJ2-2; 12 bases match TRBD2. Germline V CDR1 and CDR2: GTSNPN, SVGIG (reference sequence). CDR3 length equals 14 residues. The V segment lost 7 bases and the J segment 6 bases; nucleotides outside the gene matches: 6. CDR3 amino acids: CASLRLAGAGELFF. Written as DNA, the CDR3 is TGTGCCTCCCTCCGACTAGCGGGAGCCGGGGAGCTGTTTTTT.

As to this clone: In the same sample, other DNA sequences code for this CDR3. The chain couples TRBV11-2 to TRBJ1-3, with a weak D call TRBD1 (5 bases). Trimming took 1 base from V and 4 from J, leaving 8 bases between them. The CDR3 runs to 14 residues. Germline V CDR1 and CDR2: SGHAT, FQNNGV. DNA for the CDR3: TGTGCCAGCAGCTTAGCAGGGAGCGGAAACACCATATATTTT. Translation gives CASSLAGSGNTIYF. Combining the CDR3 with reference TRBV11-2 and TRBJ1-3 gives the whole variable domain EAGVAQSPRYKIIEKRQSVAFWCNPISGHATLYWYQQILGQGPKLLIQFQNNGVVDDSQLPKDRFSAERLKGVDSTLKIQPAKLEDSAVYLCASSLAGSGNTIYFGEGSWLTVV.

V and J are TRBV4-1 and TRBJ2-1; D might be TRBD2 (6 bases). There are 17 residues in the CDR3. Trimming left V 3 bases short and J 0 bases short, with 15 bases between. Germline V gene sequence: CDR1 MGHRA, CDR2 YSYEKL. As DNA, the CDR3 is TGCGCCAGCAGCCACCGGGACTCTGCCCTCTCCTACAATGAGCAGTTCTTC. Amino acids: CASSHRDSALSYNEQFF.